These T cell receptor beta chains were read from a single sample in a study of T cell repertoires in cytomegalovirus infection. TCRdb reprocessed the reads with MiXCR, giving one entry per CDR3 protein. This table holds a few hundred thousand distinct CDR3 sequences, 20% to 25% found once. These receptors' targets are unknown. The starting material was cultured PBMCs, obtained from culture after CMV antigen stimulation. These receptors were obtained from a human donor in good health (CMV status not recorded). Some clones in this sample may be carry-over from other donors' samples. Both conserved end residues are trimmed from each CDR3.

>TRBV12-3/TRBV12-4|TRBJ1-6
ASRRDGNSPLH
>TRBV4-1|TRBJ2-3
ASSQFEAEYTDTQY
>TRBV18|TRBJ2-7
ASSRTTGEAYEQY
>TRBV11-2|TRBJ2-7
ASTFRLAGGGTYEQY
>TRBV6-2/TRBV6-3|TRBJ2-1
ASSPASSGRRGEQF
>TRBV7-6|TRBJ2-1
ASSTYRGIYDNEQF
>TRBV7-9|TRBJ1-6
ASSPGVGGSPLH
>TRBV24-1|TRBJ2-5
ATSDLFPTGETQY
>TRBV19|TRBJ1-5
ASSNMRDYSNQPQH
>TRBV7-8|TRBJ2-7
ASSQHRDRGSYEQY
>TRBV7-2|TRBJ1-5
ASSLSWGSGQPQH
>TRBV19|TRBJ2-1
ASSILPSGTAYNEQF
>TRBV7-2|TRBJ1-1
ASSFTAMNTEAF
>TRBV6-5|TRBJ2-1
ASSYGLEVNEQF